This T cell receptor (beta chain) was recovered during a study of blood T cell repertoires in COVID-19. Clones were sequenced by immunoSEQ multiplex PCR, and TCRdb holds only the in-frame ones, with some missing. The sample records 35,000 to 45,000 clones, 91% being singletons. The CDR3 has 13 residues. Germline V lookup: CDR1 SEHNR, CDR2 FQNEAQ (reference sequence). With V trimmed by 4 bases and J by 5 bases, 5 bases remained unmatched. This TCR came from a woman aged 80 or over with acute or convalescent COVID-19. This chain connects TRBV7-9 to TRBJ2-7; 7 bases are shared with TRBD1. The source material was peripheral blood. The CDR3 spells CASSYQGQNEQYF. CDR3 nucleotide sequence: TGTGCCAGCAGCTACCAGGGACAGAACGAGCAGTACTTC.